This passage covers 13 T cell receptor beta chains from one sample sequenced in a study of blood T cells in healthy people across ages. A second roughly 6 to 12 cycle PCR used barcoded and J-beta primers. TCRdb re-called the 5' RACE reads with MiXCR, one entry per CDR3 protein. The top ten hold about a sixth of the sample, which has approximately 800,000 distinct CDR3 sequences, 46% seen once. Source material: blood. Every receptor here comes from a man of 80 years or more in good health.

On this clonotype itself: A read error may produce the germline difference seen at one junction end. The chain combines TRBV29-1 with TRBJ2-3, with D hard to call. Looked up from germline, CDR1 is SQVTM and CDR2 is ANQGSEA. The CDR3 length is 11 residues. The DNA for the CDR3 is TGCAGCGTCCTCCTTGCAGATGCGCAGTATTTT. Its translation: CSVLLADAQYF.

Ten or more counts support this clonotype. The chain carries TRBV7-3 and TRBJ2-2; TRBD1 aligns across 7 bases. This CDR3 region has 16 residues. Germline V gene data show CDR1 as SGHTA and CDR2 as FQGTGA. With 1 base clipped from V and 5 bases from J, the junction kept 7 bases outside the gene matches. The CDR3 sequence: CASSLSQTGVTGELFF. The DNA for the CDR3 is TGTGCCAGCAGCTTAAGCCAAACAGGGGTTACCGGGGAGCTGTTTTTT.

Only a few counts were recorded for this clonotype. The V and J genes are TRBV29-1 and TRBJ2-2, with D tentatively TRBD1 or TRBD2 (5 bases each). Germline V gene sequence: CDR1 SQVTM, CDR2 ANQGSEA. This CDR3 contains 14 residues. Trimming took 6 bases from V and 5 from J, leaving 16 bases between them. This CDR3 reads CSVTGPLHTGELFF. CDR3 DNA: TGCAGCGTAACGGGACCCCTCCATACCGGGGAGCTGTTTTTT.

This clonotype was seen only once. This chain connects TRBV7-2 to TRBJ2-1, with 8 nucleotides matching TRBD2. With V trimmed by 8 bases and J by 5 bases, 17 bases remained unmatched. CDR3 length equals 17 residues. The germline CDR1 and CDR2 sequences are SGHTA and FQGNSA. Written as DNA, the CDR3 is TGTGCCAGCCGATTAAAGCCCTATAGCGGGGACCACAATGAGCAGTTCTTC. Translation: CASRLKPYSGDHNEQFF.

The J gene is TRBJ2-7, the V gene TRBV2; 8 positions match TRBD2. CDR3 length: 14 residues. The V and J ends lost 4 bases and 5 bases, in that order; junction bases with no gene match: 7. Germline CDR1 is SNHLY and CDR2 is FYNNEI. The CDR3 region has the DNA TGTGCCAGCAGTGTGAAGCGGGAGTACAACGAGCAGTACTTC. It encodes CASSVKREYNEQYF.

The chain joins TRBV27 to TRBJ2-7, with unresolved D. Per the germline V gene, CDR1 is MNHEY and CDR2 is SMNVEV (reference sequence). The CDR3 totals 15 residues. V lost 8 bases to trimming and J lost 5 bases, with 22 bases between them. CDR3 sequence reads: CASGCRDCVDDEQYF. CDR3 DNA: TGTGCCAGCGGTTGTCGCGACTGCGTGGACGACGAGCAGTACTTC.

This clonotype was recorded many times. V is TRBV9 and J is TRBJ2-7, with 7 bases that match TRBD1. Losses at the gene ends were 4 bases for V and 7 bases for J; bases not matched to a gene: 17. CDR1 is SGDLS and CDR2 is YYNGEE in the germline V gene. This CDR3 is 16 amino acids long. The CDR3: CASSQGVPGLLVEQYF. Here the CDR3 DNA reads TGTGCCAGCAGCCAGGGGGTCCCCGGGCTACTCGTGGAGCAGTACTTC.

V gene TRBV15 combines with J gene TRBJ2-1; 7 bases line up with TRBD2. CDR1 and CDR2 from the germline V gene are LNHNV and YYDKDF (reference sequence). CDR3 length equals 14 residues. Germline trimming cut 3 bases from V and 7 bases from J; bases unmatched to any gene: 6. CDR3 in amino acids: CATSRATSWNEQFF. For the CDR3, the DNA is TGTGCCACCAGCAGGGCGACTAGCTGGAATGAGCAGTTCTTC. Variable domain in full (rest from reference TRBV15 and TRBJ2-1): DAMVIQNPRYQVTQFGKPVTLSCSQTLNHNVMYWYQQKSSQAPKLLFHYYDKDFNNEADTPDNFQSRRPNTSFCFLDIRSPGLGDTAMYLCATSRATSWNEQFFGPGTRLTVL.

V gene TRBV10-3 combines with J gene TRBJ2-5, with a possible D match to TRBD1 (5 bases). The DNA end lines up better with TRBJ2-7; the J call may be wrong. The CDR3 contains 16 residues. Germline V gives CDR1 ENHRY, CDR2 SYGVKD. The CDR3 DNA reads TGTGCCATCAGTGGCGGTCAGAGCAGGGATTACTACGAGCAGTACTTC. This sequence encodes CAISGGQSRDYYEQYF.

The V and J genes are TRBV4-1 and TRBJ2-3, with D maybe TRBD1 (5 bases). The V end was cut by 2 bases, the J end by 0 bases, with 9 bases between. This CDR3 is 15 amino acids long. Germline V gene data show CDR1 as MGHRA and CDR2 as YSYEKL. CDR3 amino acids: CASSQQGYSTDTQYF. CDR3 in DNA: TGCGCCAGCAGCCAACAGGGATATAGCACAGATACGCAGTATTTT.

This chain joins TRBV7-3 and TRBJ2-1, with a possible D match to TRBD1 (7 bases). The CDR3 spans 14 residues. V was cut by 5 bases and J by 13 bases, with 21 bases left in between. The germline CDR1 and CDR2 sequences are SGHTA and FQGTGA. In nucleotides, the CDR3 is TGTGCCAGCAGCGTCGCGGGACAGCCCCAGACCCAGTTCTTC. Encoded protein: CASSVAGQPQTQFF.

This sequence joins TRBV5-6 and TRBJ2-7, with TRBD1 matching over 10 bases. This CDR3 comprises 15 residues. V lost 4 bases and J lost 2; bases outside the gene matches: 6. Germline V gene sequence: CDR1 SGHDT, CDR2 YYEEEE. CDR3 in amino acids: CASSLWDRGAYEQYF. In DNA form, the CDR3 reads TGTGCCAGCAGCCTCTGGGACAGGGGCGCCTACGAGCAGTACTTC.

This clonotype came up a few times. V gene TRBV20-1 combines with J gene TRBJ2-5; 9 nucleotides align to TRBD1. CDR1 and CDR2 (germline): DFQATT, SNEGSKA (reference sequence). The length of the CDR3 is 15 residues. With 1 base clipped from V and 5 bases from J, the junction kept 8 bases outside the gene matches. CDR3 nucleotide sequence: TGCAGTGCTAGAGCGGACAGGGGCACTAAGGAGACCCAGTACTTC. Translating gives CSARADRGTKETQYF.